Each of the 31 T cell receptor beta chains below was sequenced from the same sample in a study of blood T cell repertoires in COVID-19. TCRdb's copy holds only in-frame clones and misses some; the assay was immunoSEQ multiplex PCR. The sample consists of around 160,000 clones, approximately 85% of them appearing once. Sample: peripheral blood. The source is a woman aged 55-69 years with COVID-19, enrolled during active disease.

The V and J genes are TRBV6-5 and TRBJ2-7; 9 nucleotides match TRBD1. Germline-derived CDR1 and CDR2 are MNHEY and SVGAGI. The CDR3 has 15 amino acids. The trim removed 6 bases at V and 0 bases at J, leaving 6 bases unmatched. The chain's CDR3 is CASRPGTGSSYEQYF. DNA of the CDR3: TGTGCCAGCAGACCCGGGACAGGGAGCTCCTACGAGCAGTACTTC.

CDR3 nucleotide sequence: TGTGCCAGCAGCTGGGGACAGGGGGAGATTAACTATGGCTACACCTTC. The encoded protein is CASSWGQGEINYGYTF. V and J are TRBV7-2 and TRBJ1-2, with 11 bases fitting TRBD1. V shed 4 bases, J shed 1 base, and the junction held 5 bases outside the gene matches. In germline, CDR1 is SGHTA, CDR2 FQGNSA. The CDR3 contains 16 residues.

V is TRBV19 and J is TRBJ1-6; tentative D call: TRBD1 (6 bases). This CDR3 contains 14 residues. The V gene lost 7 bases and the J gene lost 7 bases, with 14 bases spanning the gap. Germline V gene data show CDR1 as LNHDA and CDR2 as SQIVND (reference sequence). CDR3 loop: CASIQGQANSPLHF. CDR3 DNA: TGTGCCAGTATTCAGGGGCAGGCCAATTCACCCCTCCACTTT. The full variable domain, rest sourced from reference TRBV19 and TRBJ1-6, is DGGITQSPKYLFRKEGQNVTLSCEQNLNHDAMYWYRQDPGQGLRLIYYSQIVNDFQKGDIAEGYSVSREKKESFPLTVTSAQKNPTAFYLCASIQGQANSPLHFGNGTRLTVT.

This clone has a single count. The chain has TRBV10-2 and TRBJ2-3; D remains unclear. This CDR3 contains 18 residues. Germline CDR1 reads WSHSY; CDR2 reads SAAADI. V shed 3 bases and J shed 2 bases, with 21 bases lying between them. CDR3 DNA sequence: TGCGCCAGCAGTGACCCCGGTACTACGGCGGAGTACACAGATACGCAGTATTTT. Translating it yields CASSDPGTTAEYTDTQYF.

The chain uses TRBV7-3 and TRBJ2-6, with D possibly matching TRBD1 (6 bases). There are 16 residues in the CDR3. Germline V gene lookup returns CDR1 SGHTA and CDR2 FQGTGA. The V and J ends lost 3 bases and 0 bases respectively, with 9 bases between them. CDR3 sequence (DNA): TGTGCCAGCAGCTTCCGACAGGCCTCTGGGGCCAACGTCCTGACTTTC. Its translation: CASSFRQASGANVLTF. The full variable domain, with the rest looked up from reference TRBV7-3 and TRBJ2-6, is GAGVSQTPSNKVTEKGKYVELRCDPISGHTALYWYRQSLGQGPEFLIYFQGTGAADDSGLPNDRFFAVRPEGSVSTLKIQRTERGDSAVYLCASSFRQASGANVLTFGAGSRLTVL.

This chain connects TRBV18 to TRBJ1-1, with D perhaps TRBD1 (6 bases). Germline assignment: CDR1 KGHSH and CDR2 LQKENI. The CDR3 length is 13 residues. V was shortened by 4 bases and J by 6 bases, with 12 bases between the two germline ends. CDR3 sequence (DNA): TGTGCCAGCTCACTTACGGGGGGCCCTGAAGCTTTCTTT. As protein: CASSLTGGPEAFF. The full variable domain, completed using reference TRBV18 and TRBJ1-1, is NAGVMQNPRHLVRRRGQEARLRCSPMKGHSHVYWYRQLPEEGLKFMVYLQKENIIDESGMPKERFSAEFPKEGPSILRIQQVVRGDSAAYFCASSLTGGPEAFFGQGTRLTVV.

The chain has TRBV6-5 and TRBJ1-1; D might be TRBD1 (5 bases). The V end lost 4 bases, the J end lost 0 bases, and 12 bases lay between the germline ends. This CDR3 has 15 residues. CDR1 and CDR2 from the germline V gene are MNHEY and SVGAGI. In DNA form, the CDR3 reads TGTGCCAGCAGTTGGGGCAGGGAAGTGAACACTGAAGCTTTCTTT. As protein: CASSWGREVNTEAFF.

The rearrangement joins TRBV30 to TRBJ2-5, with 10 bases that match TRBD1. J gave up 5 bases and V 4 bases, and 7 bases lay outside the gene matches. The germline V gene encodes CDR1 GTSNPN and CDR2 SVGIG (reference sequence). CDR3 length: 14 residues. The CDR3 loop is CAWMGRTGGETQYF. CDR3 sequence (DNA): TGTGCCTGGATGGGAAGGACAGGGGGGGAGACCCAGTACTTC.

The gene calls are TRBV7-6 and TRBJ1-6; 7 nucleotides align to TRBD1. The J segment lost 10 bases and the V segment lost 5 bases, leaving 14 bases of the junction unmatched. From germline, CDR1 is SGHVS and CDR2 FNYEAQ. The CDR3 runs 16 residues. In DNA, the CDR3 is TGTGCCAGCAGCACCGGACAGGCAGGATTTGGCTCACCCCTCCACTTT. Its translation: CASSTGQAGFGSPLHF.

Here the CDR3 reads CASSERTGTSGVANTGELFF. CDR3 sequence (DNA): TGTGCCAGCAGCGAGAGAACCGGGACTAGCGGGGTCGCGAACACCGGGGAGCTGTTTTTT. This chain connects TRBV4-2 to TRBJ2-2; TRBD2 agrees at 13 bases. This CDR3 is built from 20 residues. Germline CDR1 is LGHNA and CDR2 is YNFKEQ. J was trimmed by 0 bases and V by 5 bases; bases with no gene match: 12.

This chain joins TRBV10-2 and TRBJ1-1; a weak D match, TRBD1 (5 bases). Germline-derived CDR1 and CDR2 are WSHSY and SAAADI. CDR3 size: 14 residues. V was trimmed by 0 bases and J by 2 bases, leaving 7 bases between them. This CDR3 reads CASSESDTNTEAFF. The CDR3, as DNA: TGCGCCAGCAGTGAGTCGGACACAAACACTGAAGCTTTCTTT.

This chain joins TRBV10-3 and TRBJ1-1; D possibly corresponds to TRBD1 (5 bases). V lost 8 bases to trimming and J lost 1 base, with 11 bases between them. Per the germline V gene, CDR1 is ENHRY and CDR2 is SYGVKD. This CDR3 contains 13 residues. CDR3 sequence reads: CAIYGGKNTEAFF. The CDR3 DNA sequence: TGTGCCATCTATGGGGGGAAGAACACTGAAGCTTTCTTT.

J is TRBJ2-1 and V is TRBV27, with D possibly being TRBD1 (6 bases). The ends were cut back, 1 base at V and 8 bases at J, with 9 bases in the middle. The CDR3 runs to 13 residues. CDR1 is MNHEY, CDR2 SMNVEV, per germline (reference sequence). This CDR3 is CASSLWNRDEQFF. DNA for the CDR3: TGTGCCAGCAGTTTATGGAACAGGGATGAGCAGTTCTTC.

The chain joins TRBV18 to TRBJ2-7, with a weak D call TRBD2 (7 bases). CDR3 size: 18 residues. The germline V gene has CDR1 KGHSH and CDR2 LQKENI. Trimming pared 1 base from V and 3 bases from J, leaving 22 bases between. The CDR3: CASSPRTRGGALRYEQYF. The CDR3 region has the DNA TGTGCCAGCTCACCACGAACAAGGGGGGGGGCCCTTCGCTACGAGCAGTACTTC.

This clone was recorded only once. The chain is built from TRBV27 and TRBJ2-5; possibly TRBD1 for D (6 bases). CDR3 length: 14 residues. V gave up 5 bases and J gave up 5 bases, with 15 bases separating them. CDR1 and CDR2 from the germline V gene are MNHEY and SMNVEV (reference sequence). The CDR3 sequence is CASSQGMGVETQYF. CDR3 coding DNA: TGTGCCAGCAGTCAGGGGATGGGGGTCGAGACCCAGTACTTC.

This clone was seen more than once but under ten times. This chain joins TRBV4-1 and TRBJ1-2, with 9 bases lining up with TRBD1. Germline V gene data show CDR1 as MGHRA and CDR2 as YSYEKL. The CDR3 consists of 14 residues. Trimming cost V 1 base and J 7 bases; bases outside gene matches: 4. Here the CDR3 reads CASSQGDREGGYTF. The CDR3 bases are TGCGCCAGCAGCCAAGGGGACAGGGAAGGTGGCTACACCTTC.

The rearrangement uses TRBV5-6 and TRBJ1-6; unclear D gene. The CDR3 sequence is 14 residues long. Germline CDR1 reads SGHDT; CDR2 reads YYEEEE. Deletions cut 4 bases from V and 13 bases from J, with 18 bases between. CDR3 in amino acids: CASSRDRGRPPLHF. The CDR3 bases are TGTGCCAGCAGCAGGGATCGGGGAAGACCGCCCCTCCACTTT.

The chain is built from TRBV11-2 and TRBJ2-2; D uncertain. CDR1 and CDR2 (germline): SGHAT, FQNNGV. Trimming stripped 0 bases from V and 6 bases from J, with 11 bases between. The CDR3 contains 15 residues. The CDR3 loop is CASSLDIPRSGELFF. The CDR3 region has the DNA TGTGCCAGCAGCTTAGATATTCCGAGATCCGGGGAGCTGTTTTTT.

J is TRBJ2-3 and V is TRBV5-1, with 8 nucleotides matching TRBD1. Looked up from germline, CDR1 is SGHRS and CDR2 is YFSETQ. CDR3 size: 15 residues. The V and J ends lost 5 bases and 6 bases, in that order; junction bases with no gene match: 11. DNA of the CDR3: TGCGCCAGCAGTTCAGGGGGCCCTGGGAAGGATACGCAGTATTTT. It translates to CASSSGGPGKDTQYF.

The rearrangement uses TRBV5-1 and TRBJ2-1; 8 bases match TRBD1. Germline values: CDR1 SGHRS, CDR2 YFSETQ. The CDR3 is 13 amino acids. After removal of 1 base from V and 9 bases from J, the junction contained 3 bases not matched to a gene. The DNA of the CDR3 is TGCGCCAGCAGCTTGACAGGGGGTTTTGAGCAGTTCTTC. It specifies CASSLTGGFEQFF.

The V gene is TRBV7-8, the J gene TRBJ1-1, with 9 nucleotides matching TRBD1. V lost 5 bases, J lost 6 bases, and 13 bases stayed unmatched. Germline loops: CDR1 SGHVS, CDR2 FQNEAQ. CDR3 length equals 16 residues. The DNA for the CDR3 is TGTGCCAGCAGCCGTAATCCGGGACAGGGTACCGCTGAAGCTTTCTTT. Protein product: CASSRNPGQGTAEAFF.

The chain combines TRBV29-1 with TRBJ2-3, with D unclear. This CDR3 comprises 17 residues. V was cut by 4 bases and J by 2 bases, with 22 bases left in between. Germline values: CDR1 SQVTM, CDR2 ANQGSEA. This CDR3 reads CSVVSRGVSVYTDTQYF. The DNA of the CDR3 is TGCAGCGTTGTTTCCCGCGGAGTGTCCGTCTACACAGATACGCAGTATTTT.

CDR3 in DNA: TGTGCCAGCACTAAACACGGGGACTCCTATAATTCACCCCTCCACTTT. This sequence encodes CASTKHGDSYNSPLHF. V usage is TRBV5-4 and J usage is TRBJ1-6; D is unresolved. Germline V gives CDR1 SGHNT, CDR2 YYREEE (reference sequence). V was shortened by 6 bases and J by 0 bases, with 13 bases between the two germline ends. The CDR3 covers 16 residues. Looking up the rest from reference TRBV5-4 and TRBJ1-6 gives the full variable domain: ETGVTQSPTHLIKTRGQQVTLRCSSQSGHNTVSWYQQALGQGPQFIFQYYREEENGRGNFPPRFSGLQFPNYSSELNVNALELDDSALYLCASTKHGDSYNSPLHFGNGTRLTVT.

The chain couples TRBV2 to TRBJ1-2; TRBD1 is a possible D gene (5 bases). The V end lost 6 bases, the J end lost 3 bases, and 20 bases lay between the germline ends. CDR3 length: 16 amino acids. Germline CDR1 reads SNHLY; CDR2 reads FYNNEI. CDR3 sequence: CASRGLFQGVDYGYTF. In DNA, the CDR3 is TGTGCCAGCAGGGGGCTTTTCCAGGGTGTCGACTATGGCTACACCTTC.

There are a few counts of this clone. The genes are TRBV5-4 and TRBJ1-4, with TRBD1 as a possible D gene (5 bases). The CDR3 totals 14 residues. The V gene's germline CDR1 is SGHNT and CDR2 YYREEE (reference sequence). V was clipped by 0 bases and J by 6 bases, with 9 bases between them. The DNA of the CDR3 is TGTGCCAGCAGCTTGGCTAGGGGTGATGAAAAACTGTTTTTT. It is translated as CASSLARGDEKLFF.

This chain joins TRBV4-2 and TRBJ2-1, with 10 bases aligning to TRBD2. Germline trimming cut 1 base from V and 3 bases from J; bases unmatched to any gene: 3. This CDR3 region has 16 residues. Germline CDR1 is LGHNA and CDR2 is YNFKEQ. In DNA form, the CDR3 reads TGTGCCAGCAGCCAAGCAGCGGGGGGGGACTACAATGAGCAGTTCTTC. Its protein is CASSQAAGGDYNEQFF.

The chain joins TRBV6-2 or TRBV6-3 to TRBJ1-2; the match to TRBD1 covers 10 bases. The germline V gene has CDR1 MNHEY and CDR2 SVGEGT. Trimming at V came to 0 bases and at J to 4 bases, leaving 5 bases not matched to a gene. The CDR3 sequence is 16 residues long. DNA of the CDR3: TGTGCCAGCAGTTACTCGGGACAGGGGAACGGCTATGGCTACACCTTC. This codes for CASSYSGQGNGYGYTF.

This chain connects TRBV11-3 to TRBJ1-2, with 11 bases identical to TRBD1. The CDR3 loop spans 17 amino acids. V gave up 5 bases and J gave up 1 base; unmatched junction bases: 9. CDR1 is SGHNT, CDR2 YENEEA, per germline. CDR3 DNA: TGTGCCAGCAGCCGAGAGGACAGGGGGCTCAATAACTATGGCTACACCTTC. Translated, it gives CASSREDRGLNNYGYTF. Supplemented by reference TRBV11-3 and TRBJ1-2, the full variable domain reads EAGVVQSPRYKIIEKKQPVAFWCNPISGHNTLYWYLQNLGQGPELLIRYENEEAVDDSQLPKDRFSAERLKGVDSTLKIQPAELGDSAVYLCASSREDRGLNNYGYTFGSGTRLTVV.

The chain combines TRBV11-2 with TRBJ1-2, with D possibly being TRBD1 (5 bases). Per the germline V gene, CDR1 is SGHAT and CDR2 is FQNNGV. The CDR3 consists of 16 residues. V was pared by 0 bases and J by 3 bases, with 14 bases between. The CDR3 DNA sequence: TGTGCCAGCAGCTTAGACAGGGCAAACTTTTACTATGGCTACACCTTC. Amino acids: CASSLDRANFYYGYTF.

The chain carries TRBV9 and TRBJ1-1, with D perhaps TRBD1 (5 bases). The V gene's germline CDR1 is SGDLS and CDR2 YYNGEE. This CDR3 spans 15 amino acids. The V gene lost 3 bases and the J gene lost 5 bases, with 17 bases spanning the gap. The CDR3 DNA reads as TGTGCCAGCAGCGACGGGGGTTCCGTACGAACTGAAGCTTTCTTT. As protein: CASSDGGSVRTEAFF.

This clone was found once. V gene TRBV7-9 combines with J gene TRBJ2-2; D is perhaps TRBD1 (6 bases). Trimming removed 5 bases from V and 7 bases from J, with 17 bases in between. CDR1 is SEHNR, CDR2 FQNEAQ, per germline (reference sequence). The CDR3 runs to 15 residues. As DNA, the CDR3 is TGTGCCAGCAGCCTTACCATGGGGGCGGTCGGGGAGCTGTTTTTT. Translation: CASSLTMGAVGELFF.